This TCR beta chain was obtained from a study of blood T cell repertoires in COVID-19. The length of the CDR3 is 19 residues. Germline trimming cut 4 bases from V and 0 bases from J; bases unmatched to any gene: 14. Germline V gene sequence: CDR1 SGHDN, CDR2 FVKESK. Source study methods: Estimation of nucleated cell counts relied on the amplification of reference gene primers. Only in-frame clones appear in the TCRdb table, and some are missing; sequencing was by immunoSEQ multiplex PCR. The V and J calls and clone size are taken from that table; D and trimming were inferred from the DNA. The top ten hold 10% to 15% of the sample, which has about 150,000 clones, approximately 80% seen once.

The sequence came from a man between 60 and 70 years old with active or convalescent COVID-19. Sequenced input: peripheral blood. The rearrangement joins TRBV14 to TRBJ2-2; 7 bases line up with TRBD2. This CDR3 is CASSPWGRTGGSNTGELFF. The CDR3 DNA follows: TGTGCCAGCAGCCCATGGGGCAGGACCGGGGGGTCGAACACCGGGGAGCTGTTTTTT. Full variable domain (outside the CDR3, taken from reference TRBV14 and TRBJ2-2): EAGVTQFPSHSVIEKGQTVTLRCDPISGHDNLYWYRRVMGKEIKFLLHFVKESKQDESGMPNNRFLAERTGGTYSTLKVQPAELEDSGVYFCASSPWGRTGGSNTGELFFGEGSRLTVL.